This entry lists 28 T cell receptor beta chains sequenced from one sample in a study of tumor-infiltrating lymphocytes in primary liver carcinoma. Starting from approximately 470 ng of total RNA, TCR beta cDNA was produced with a primer in the constant region. Generation of the TCR beta libraries relied on three nested multiplex PCR rounds using slightly modified ARM-PCR. With TRBV1-TRBV30 forward primers and a C-beta reverse primer, the first two PCR rounds were run for roughly 9 cycles each. TCRdb fed the multiplex PCR reads into MiXCR, producing one record per CDR3 protein. The top ten clones hold 15% to 20% of a sample with about 35,000 distinct CDR3 sequences, nearly 75% of them seen once. Total RNA and DNA came together from about 19-30 mg of bulk tissue without cell sorting. Sequencing was carried out using liver tumor tissue from sampling region 4. The subset was: tumor region T4, right-lateral pole. The source of these receptors is a man between 35 and 55 years old with primary liver carcinoma and hepatitis B virus infection.

This clonotype occurred many times. The chain links TRBV28 to TRBJ1-4; TRBD1 agrees at 10 bases. V was clipped by 4 bases and J by 4 bases; unmatched bases: 3. Germline V lookup: CDR1 MDHEN, CDR2 SYDVKM. The CDR3 length is 15 residues. The DNA for the CDR3 is TGTGCCAGCAGTTCTCGGACAGGGGGTAATGAAAAACTGTTTTTT. Translating gives CASSSRTGGNEKLFF.

Only one count was recorded for this clonotype. The junction shows a germline mismatch at one end, possibly a read error. The chain uses TRBV5-4 and TRBJ2-4; D is possibly TRBD1 (6 bases). Looked up from germline, CDR1 is SGHNT and CDR2 is YYREEE (reference sequence). This CDR3 has 14 residues. The CDR3: CASSRDIAKDIQYF. The DNA of the CDR3 is TGTGCCAGTAGCCGGGACATAGCCAAAGACATTCAATACTTC.

As for this clonotype: The conserved phenylalanine or tryptophan is not found at the CDR3 terminus, so this likely reflects a read error. This chain joins TRBV5-5 and TRBJ2-2; D unresolved. Germline CDR1 and CDR2: SGHKS and YYEKEE (reference sequence). The length of the CDR3 is 12 residues. CDR3 DNA: TGTGTCAGCAGACTCCACATCGGGGAGCTGTTTTTA. This codes for CVSRLHIGELFL.

Worth noting for this clonotype: The missing conserved phenylalanine or tryptophan at the end of this CDR3 makes a read error likely. The chain uses TRBV19 and TRBJ2-6, with unresolved D. This CDR3 has 15 amino acids. Germline V CDR1 and CDR2: LNHDA, SQIVND (reference sequence). V lost 5 bases and J 0 bases, leaving 8 bases between the germline ends. For the CDR3, the DNA is TGTGCCAGTAGTGCTCAGAACTCTGGGGCCAACGTCCTGACTCTC. Protein sequence: CASSAQNSGANVLTL.

A remark on this clonotype: A much larger clone sits a single nucleotide away, making a read error possible. The chain is built from TRBV18 and TRBJ1-1; D gene uncertain. Germline assignment: CDR1 KGHSH and CDR2 LQKENI. The CDR3 length is 14 residues. CDR3 sequence reads: CANSPPGEMLEAFF. CDR3 nucleotide sequence: TGTGCCAACTCACCACCGGGCGAAATGCTTGAAGCTTTCTTT.

Turning to this clonotype: One end of the junction fails to match germline, which may point to a read error. This chain links TRBV14 with TRBJ2-7; D remains ambiguous. This CDR3 contains 16 residues. Germline V CDR1 and CDR2: SGHDN, FVKESK. The CDR3 loop is CASSQGSRSFSYEQYF. Here the CDR3 DNA reads TGTGCCAGCAGCCAAGGTTCGCGGTCATTCTCCTATGAGCAGTACTTC.

Comments on this clonotype: One end of the junction does not line up with germline, which may come from a read error. The chain carries TRBV11-3 and TRBJ2-3; the match to TRBD2 covers 7 bases. The CDR3 spans 15 residues. Germline values: CDR1 SGHNT, CDR2 YENEEA. CDR3 protein: CASSPGGLQCGTQYF. The CDR3 DNA reads as TGTGCCAGTAGCCCGGGGGGACTCCAGTGCGGAACGCAGTATTTC.

Concerning this clonotype itself: Its ends do not fully match the called genes, so a read error is possible. V gene TRBV5-1 combines with J gene TRBJ2-1; D is perhaps TRBD1 (5 bases). This CDR3 is 11 amino acids long. Germline lookup yields CDR1 SGHRS and CDR2 YFSETQ. This CDR3 reads CANSLRQGLVF. As DNA, the CDR3 is TGCGCCAACAGCTTAAGGCAGGGTCTTGTCTTC.

Of note for this clonotype: Relative to the germline gene, one junction end is altered; a read error may explain this. J is TRBJ2-4 and V is TRBV11-2, with D uncertain. Germline V CDR1 and CDR2: SGHAT, FQNNGV. The CDR3 loop spans 15 amino acids. CDR3 amino acids: CGSTTLAVAKNIQYF. CDR3 coding DNA: TGTGGCAGCACCACTTTGGCGGTAGCCAAAAACATTCAATACTTC. The variable domain in full, completed from reference TRBV11-2 and TRBJ2-4, reads EAGVAQSPRYKIIEKRQSVAFWCNPISGHATLYWYQQILGQGPKLLIQFQNNGVVDDSQLPKDRFSAERLKGVDSTLKIQPAKLEDSAVYLCGSTTLAVAKNIQYFGAGTRLSVL.

The genes are TRBV6-1 and TRBJ2-7; 12 bases agree with TRBD1. Germline V gene lookup returns CDR1 MNHNS and CDR2 SASEGT. The CDR3 runs 16 residues. V was pared by 6 bases and J by 10 bases, with 16 bases of the junction left unmatched. CDR3 nucleotide sequence: TGTGCCAGCAGCCCTTCAGCCGGGACAGGGGGCGGCGAACAGTACTTC. Its translation: CASSPSAGTGGGEQYF.

This clonotype was recorded only once. Since no conserved phenylalanine or tryptophan closes the CDR3, a read error is the likely cause. This chain uses TRBV11-1 with TRBJ2-3; D is possibly TRBD2 (5 bases). Germline V gene data show CDR1 as SGHAT and CDR2 as FQDESV (reference sequence). This CDR3 has 15 residues. In DNA, the CDR3 is TGTGCCAGTAGTTTGCCGAGGGAGAGCACAGAAACGCAGTATTTG. Translated: CASSLPRESTETQYL.

About this clonotype: Germline is not matched at one junction end, which may reflect a read error. The chain combines TRBV5-5 with TRBJ2-2; D possibly corresponds to TRBD1 (7 bases). This CDR3 contains 14 residues. Germline values: CDR1 SGHKS, CDR2 YYEKEE (reference sequence). The CDR3 region is CASSLGGGGGKLFF. The CDR3 bases are TGCGCCAGCAGCTTGGGCGGAGGGGGCGGGAAGCTGTTTTTT.

This clonotype occurred many times. The chain has TRBV30 and TRBJ2-3, with TRBD2 matching 9 bases. Germline V gives CDR1 GTSNPN, CDR2 SVGIG (reference sequence). With V trimmed by 0 bases and J by 6 bases, 7 bases remained unmatched. This CDR3 has 15 amino acids. CDR3 region: CAWSVTSGRSDTQYF. In DNA, the CDR3 is TGTGCCTGGAGTGTCACCAGCGGGAGGTCGGATACGCAGTATTTT. Based on the CDR3 plus reference TRBV30 and TRBJ2-3, the full variable domain is SQTIHQWPATLVQPVGSPLSLECTVEGTSNPNLYWYRQAAGRGLQLLFYSVGIGQISSEVPQNLSASRPQDRQFILSSKKLLLSDSGFYLCAWSVTSGRSDTQYFGPGTRLTVL.

In regard to this clonotype: A clone one base away is much larger, so this may be a read error. The chain has TRBV19 and TRBJ2-3; 7 bases are shared with TRBD1. The CDR3 runs 14 residues. Unmatched junction bases numbered 1, after V lost 3 bases and J lost 1 base. The germline V gene encodes CDR1 LNHDA and CDR2 SQIVND (reference sequence). The CDR3 loop is CASSIDRGTDTQYF. The CDR3, as DNA: TGTGCCAGTAGTATTGACAGGGGCACAGATACGCAGTATTTT.

On this clonotype: Just one base apart from a much larger clone, this may be a read error. V usage is TRBV5-1 and J usage is TRBJ2-7; D is ambiguous. There are 15 residues in the CDR3. Germline V CDR1 and CDR2: SGHRS, YFSETQ. The CDR3 here is CASDRDQTSSYGQYF. The DNA for the CDR3 is TGCGCCAGCGATCGAGATCAAACGAGCTCCTACGGGCAGTACTTC. Looking up the rest from reference TRBV5-1 and TRBJ2-7 gives the full variable domain: KAGVTQTPRYLIKTRGQQVTLSCSPISGHRSVSWYQQTPGQGLQFLFEYFSETQRNKGNFPGRFSGRQFSNSRSEMNVSTLELGDSALYLCASDRDQTSSYGQYFGPGTRLTVT.

Remarks on this clonotype: The junction does not match germline at one end; this may be a read error. The chain links TRBV5-1 to TRBJ2-7; D may be TRBD2 (6 bases). In germline, CDR1 is SGHRS, CDR2 YFSETQ. The CDR3 is 15 amino acids. CDR3 coding DNA: TGCGCCAGCAGCTCCAACGGCGGGACCTCCTACAAGCAATACTTC. It specifies CASSSNGGTSYKQYF.

The chain joins TRBV28 to TRBJ1-1, with a weak D call TRBD1 (6 bases). The CDR3 totals 14 residues. Germline-derived CDR1 and CDR2 are MDHEN and SYDVKM. The V end lost 9 bases, the J end lost 6 bases, and 20 bases lay between the germline ends. CDR3 sequence: CARFNTPGDSEAFF. CDR3 in DNA: TGTGCCAGATTCAACACCCCAGGGGACTCTGAAGCTTTCTTT.

On this clonotype: A junction end diverges from the germline sequence, so it may reflect a read error. The V gene is TRBV11-2, the J gene TRBJ2-3, with unresolved D. Germline CDR1 reads SGHAT; CDR2 reads FQNNGV. This CDR3 is built from 14 residues. CDR3 residues: CASSPPGRADTLYF. The CDR3 coding sequence is TGTGCCAGCAGCCCACCGGGCCGGGCAGATACGCTGTATTTC. The whole variable domain, remainder taken from reference TRBV11-2 and TRBJ2-3, is EAGVAQSPRYKIIEKRQSVAFWCNPISGHATLYWYQQILGQGPKLLIQFQNNGVVDDSQLPKDRFSAERLKGVDSTLKIQPAKLEDSAVYLCASSPPGRADTLYFGPGTRLTVL.

The chain is built from TRBV28 and TRBJ1-2, with D uncertain. Germline loops: CDR1 MDHEN, CDR2 SYDVKM. V lost 10 bases and J lost 4, with 16 bases in between. The CDR3 has 13 amino acids. CDR3 sequence reads: CANSDGGLYGYTF. Here the CDR3 DNA reads TGTGCCAACAGCGATGGCGGTCTCTATGGCTACACCTTC.

In this sample, this clonotype is medium-sized. The chain combines TRBV4-2 with TRBJ2-5, with 7 bases fitting TRBD2. Germline V gene sequence: CDR1 LGHNA, CDR2 YNFKEQ. With V trimmed by 0 bases and J by 4 bases, 14 bases remained unmatched. This CDR3 region has 18 residues. This chain's CDR3 is CASSQDLMGGPALETQYF. CDR3 DNA: TGTGCCAGCAGCCAAGATCTGATGGGAGGGCCGGCTTTAGAGACCCAGTACTTC.

Comments on this clonotype: The CDR3 end shows no conserved phenylalanine or tryptophan, and so a read error is likely. The chain couples TRBV11-2 to TRBJ2-1; no reliable D call. This CDR3 region has 13 residues. In germline, CDR1 is SGHAT, CDR2 FQNNGV. Trimming removed 7 bases at V and 12 bases at J, with 19 bases between. The CDR3 DNA sequence: TGTGCCAGCAACCCAATGATTGAGGTCTCGCAGTTCTTA. It is translated as CASNPMIEVSQFL.

For this clonotype: A read error may produce the germline difference seen at one junction end. V usage is TRBV2 and J usage is TRBJ1-4; the D is unclear. The CDR3 spans 13 residues. Germline V lookup: CDR1 SNHLY, CDR2 FYNNEI. This chain's CDR3 is CASSLATNGKLFF. CDR3 nucleotide sequence: TGTGCCAGCAGCCTCGCAACAAATGGAAAACTGTTTTTT.

Points on this clonotype: The junction differs from germline at one of its ends, possibly a read error. V is TRBV6-1 and J is TRBJ2-3; no definite D call. Per germline, CDR1 MNHNS and CDR2 SASEGT. The CDR3 spans 12 residues. The DNA for the CDR3 is TGTGCCAACAAGCCCAGTACAGATACACAGTATTTT. It translates to CANKPSTDTQYF.

With respect to this clonotype: A junction boundary mismatches the germline segment, possibly from a read error. This chain connects TRBV11-1 to TRBJ1-6, with D unclear. This CDR3 spans 13 amino acids. CDR1 and CDR2 from the germline V gene are SGHAT and FQDESV (reference sequence). The chain's CDR3 is CASSRKLVSPPRF. Here the CDR3 DNA reads TGTGCCAGCAGCCGGAAACTGGTTTCACCCCCCCGCTTT.

Comments on this clonotype: The junction does not match germline at one end; this may be a read error. This sequence joins TRBV29-1 and TRBJ2-5, with a weak D call TRBD2 (6 bases). Germline CDR1 reads SQVTM; CDR2 reads ANQGSEA. The CDR3 contains 12 residues. Here the CDR3 DNA reads TGCAGCGGTATGGAGGGTGGAGAGGCCCAGTACTTC. Translated, it gives CSGMEGGEAQYF.

This clonotype came up a few times. The junction and the germline gene differ at one end; a read error may be behind it. The gene calls are TRBV7-8 and TRBJ2-5, with D hard to call. Per the germline V gene, CDR1 is SGHVS and CDR2 is FQNEAQ. The CDR3 has 11 residues. Here the CDR3 reads CASNPGETQYF. The CDR3 DNA sequence: TGCGCCAGCAACCCCGGGGAGACCCAGTACTTC.

This chain connects TRBV11-3 to TRBJ2-1; D gene uncertain. V shed 2 bases and J shed 12 bases, with 17 bases lying between them. The CDR3 consists of 14 residues. The germline gives CDR1 SGHNT, CDR2 YENEEA. Here the CDR3 DNA reads TGTGCCAGCAGCTTAAGGGTCAGCAACGATGTGCAGTTCTTC. Protein: CASSLRVSNDVQFF. The full variable domain, its missing parts supplied by reference TRBV11-3 and TRBJ2-1, is EAGVVQSPRYKIIEKKQPVAFWCNPISGHNTLYWYLQNLGQGPELLIRYENEEAVDDSQLPKDRFSAERLKGVDSTLKIQPAELGDSAVYLCASSLRVSNDVQFFGPGTRLTVL.

There are many counts of this clonotype. V is TRBV19 and J is TRBJ2-2, with 8 bases identical to TRBD1. The CDR3 is 14 residues long. The germline CDR1 and CDR2 sequences are LNHDA and SQIVND (reference sequence). Trimming took 5 bases from V and 4 from J; bases not matched to a gene: 3. The CDR3 nucleotides are TGTGCCAGTAGTCACGGACAGGGCACCGGGGAGCTGTTTTTT. Its protein is CASSHGQGTGELFF. Complete variable domain (other parts from reference TRBV19 and TRBJ2-2): DGGITQSPKYLFRKEGQNVTLSCEQNLNHDAMYWYRQDPGQGLRLIYYSQIVNDFQKGDIAEGYSVSREKKESFPLTVTSAQKNPTAFYLCASSHGQGTGELFFGEGSRLTVL.